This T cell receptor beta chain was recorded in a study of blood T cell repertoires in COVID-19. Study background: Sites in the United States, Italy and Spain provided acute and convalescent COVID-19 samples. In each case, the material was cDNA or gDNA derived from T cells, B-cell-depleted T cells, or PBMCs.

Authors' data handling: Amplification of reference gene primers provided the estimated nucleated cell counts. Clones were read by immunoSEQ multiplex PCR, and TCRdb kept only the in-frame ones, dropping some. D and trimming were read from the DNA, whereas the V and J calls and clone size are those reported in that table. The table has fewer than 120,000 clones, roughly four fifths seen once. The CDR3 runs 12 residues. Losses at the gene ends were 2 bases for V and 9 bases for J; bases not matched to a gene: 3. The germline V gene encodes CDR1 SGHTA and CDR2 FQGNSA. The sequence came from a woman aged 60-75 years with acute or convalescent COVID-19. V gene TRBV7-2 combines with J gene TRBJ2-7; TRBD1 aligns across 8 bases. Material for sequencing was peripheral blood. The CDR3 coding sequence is TGTGCCAGCAGCTTAACCGGACAGGGGCAGTACTTC. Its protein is CASSLTGQGQYF. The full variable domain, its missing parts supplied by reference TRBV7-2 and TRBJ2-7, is GAGVSQSPSNKVTEKGKDVELRCDPISGHTALYWYRQSLGQGLEFLIYFQGNSAPDKSGLPSDRFSAERTGGSVSTLTIQRTQQEDSAVYLCASSLTGQGQYFGPGTRLTVT.